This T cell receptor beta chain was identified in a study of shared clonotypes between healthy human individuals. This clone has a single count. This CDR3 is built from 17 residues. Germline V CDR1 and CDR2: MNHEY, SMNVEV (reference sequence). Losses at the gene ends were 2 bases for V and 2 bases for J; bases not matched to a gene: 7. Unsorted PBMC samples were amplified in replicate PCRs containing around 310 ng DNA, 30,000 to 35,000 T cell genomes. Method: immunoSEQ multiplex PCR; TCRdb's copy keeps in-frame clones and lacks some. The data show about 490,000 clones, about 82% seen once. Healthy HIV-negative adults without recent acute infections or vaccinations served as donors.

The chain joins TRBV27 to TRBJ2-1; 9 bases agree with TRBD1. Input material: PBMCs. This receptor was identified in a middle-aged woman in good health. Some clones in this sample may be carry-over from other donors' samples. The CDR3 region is CASSLIPGTGPYNEQFF. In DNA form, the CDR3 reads TGTGCCAGCAGTTTAATTCCGGGGACAGGGCCCTACAATGAGCAGTTCTTC.